This record covers a single TCR beta chain. Its antigen is still unknown. Amplification of TCR beta CDR3 regions used RNA transcripts. First-round RT-PCR employed HTBI primers, with a second-round multiplex PCR after it. Each CDR3 protein is one row after TCRdb ran MiXCR on the multiplex PCR reads. Of over a million distinct CDR3 sequences in the sample, approximately 35% were seen once. This entry belongs to a study of Graves' ophthalmopathy and Graves' hyperthyroidism. Study-wide results and caveats: In separating ophthalmopathy from stable hyperthyroidism, a 13-signature model achieved roughly 89% sensitivity and approximately 80% specificity.

Germline V lookup: CDR1 SGHDT, CDR2 YYEEEE. Trimming shortened V by 1 base and J by 9 bases, and 8 bases separated the two germline ends. The CDR3 covers 12 residues. Sequenced sample: peripheral blood or thyroid tissue (not recorded which). This clonotype originated in an adult man with Graves' hyperthyroidism. The chain combines TRBV5-6 with TRBJ1-5; the D is unclear. CDR3 in DNA: TGTGCCAGCAGCTTGTCACTGGGGCCCCAGCATTTT. It is translated as CASSLSLGPQHF.